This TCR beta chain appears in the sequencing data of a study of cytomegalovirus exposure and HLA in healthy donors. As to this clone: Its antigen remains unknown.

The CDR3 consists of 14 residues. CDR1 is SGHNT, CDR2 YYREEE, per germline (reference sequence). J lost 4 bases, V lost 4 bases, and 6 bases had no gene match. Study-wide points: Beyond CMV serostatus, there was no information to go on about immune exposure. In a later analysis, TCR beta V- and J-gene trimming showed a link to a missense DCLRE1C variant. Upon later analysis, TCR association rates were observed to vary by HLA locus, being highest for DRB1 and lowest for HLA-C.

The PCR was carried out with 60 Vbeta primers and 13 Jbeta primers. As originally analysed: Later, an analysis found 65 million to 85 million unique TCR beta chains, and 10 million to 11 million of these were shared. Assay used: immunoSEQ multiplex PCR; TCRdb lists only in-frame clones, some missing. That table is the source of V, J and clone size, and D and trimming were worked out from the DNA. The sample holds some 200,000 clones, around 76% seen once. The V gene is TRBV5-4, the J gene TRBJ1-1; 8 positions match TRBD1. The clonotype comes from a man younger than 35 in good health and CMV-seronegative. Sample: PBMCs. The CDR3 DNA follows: TGTGCCAGCAGCCTACAGGGGGATGCCACTGAAGCTTTCTTT. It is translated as CASSLQGDATEAFF.